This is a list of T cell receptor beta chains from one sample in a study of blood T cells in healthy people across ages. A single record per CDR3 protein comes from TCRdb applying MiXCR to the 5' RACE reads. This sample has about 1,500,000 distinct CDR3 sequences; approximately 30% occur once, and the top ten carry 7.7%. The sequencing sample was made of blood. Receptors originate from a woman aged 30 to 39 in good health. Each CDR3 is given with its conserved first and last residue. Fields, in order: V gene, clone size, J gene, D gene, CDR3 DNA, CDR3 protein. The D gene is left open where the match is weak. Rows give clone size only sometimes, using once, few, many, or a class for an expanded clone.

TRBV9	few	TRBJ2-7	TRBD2	TGTGCCAGCGGACTAGCGCCCACCTACGAGCAGTACTTC	CASGLAPTYEQYF
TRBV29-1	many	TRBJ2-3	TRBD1	TGCAGCGTTAGCCAACGACAGGGACAGGGTACGCAGTATTTT	CSVSQRQGQGTQYF
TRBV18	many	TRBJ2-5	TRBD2	TGTGCCAGCCTCGGACTAGCGGGAGAGACCCAGTACTTC	CASLGLAGETQYF
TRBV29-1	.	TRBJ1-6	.	TGCAGCGTTGAAATGGGTAATTCACCCCTCCACTTT	CSVEMGNSPLHF
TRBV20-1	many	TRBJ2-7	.	TGCAGTGCTATACGCAGGGCCTACGAGCAGTACTTC	CSAIRRAYEQYF
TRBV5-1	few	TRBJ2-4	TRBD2	TGCGCCAGCAGCCAAGGGACTAGTATTAACATTCAGTACTTC	CASSQGTSINIQYF
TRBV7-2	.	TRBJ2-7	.	TGTGCCAGCAGCACGTCGGTCGTCAGGGTCGAGCAGTACTTC	CASSTSVVRVEQYF
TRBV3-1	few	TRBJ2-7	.	TGTGCCAGCAGCCGGGTGGGTGGAAGGCCCACCGAGCAGTACTTC	CASSRVGGRPTEQYF
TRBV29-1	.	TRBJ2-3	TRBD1	TGCAGCGTTGGAGGCCAGGGGGTTGATACGCAGTATTTT	CSVGGQGVDTQYF
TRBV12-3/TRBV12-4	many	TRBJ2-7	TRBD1	TGTGCCAGCAGTGGGACAGGGCGGCGGCAGTACTTC	CASSGTGRRQYF
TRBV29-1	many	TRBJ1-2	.	TGCAGCGCCGAGGCGGCAGGCACCCCGCTATTGTTCACCTTC	CSAEAAGTPLLFTF
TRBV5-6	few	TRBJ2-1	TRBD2	TGTGCCAGCAGCTTTAGGACTAGCGTGAGCTACTACAATGAGCAGTTCTTC	CASSFRTSVSYYNEQFF
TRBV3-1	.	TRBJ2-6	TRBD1	TGTGCCAGCAGCCCTATGGGACAGGGGGCGAGTGGGGCCAACGTCCTGACTTTC	CASSPMGQGASGANVLTF
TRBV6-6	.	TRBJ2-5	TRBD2	TGTGCCAGCAGATCGGGGACTAGTCAAGAGACCCAGTACTTC	CASRSGTSQETQYF
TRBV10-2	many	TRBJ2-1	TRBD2	TGCGCCAGCAGAAAACTAGCGGGAGGATACAATGAGCAGTTCTTC	CASRKLAGGYNEQFF
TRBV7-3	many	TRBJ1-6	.	TGTGCCAGCAGCCGGGGGGAAAATTCACCCCTCCACTTT	CASSRGENSPLHF
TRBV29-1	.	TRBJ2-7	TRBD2	TGCAGCGGCACACCCGGGACTAGCTACGAGCAGTACTTC	CSGTPGTSYEQYF
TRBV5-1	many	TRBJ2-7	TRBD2	TGCGCCAGCGAGCTTGGGATTAGCGGGGCCCACGAGCAGTACTTC	CASELGISGAHEQYF
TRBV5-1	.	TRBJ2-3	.	TGCGCCAGCAGCTCAGGGCCTACTACGCAGTATTTT	CASSSGPTTQYF
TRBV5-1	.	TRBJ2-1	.	TGCGCCAGCAGCTTGGCCGAGGGTCGGTACAATGAGCAGTTCTTC	CASSLAEGRYNEQFF
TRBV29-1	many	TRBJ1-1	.	TGCAGCGTTGTCAGAAACACTGAAGCTTTCTTT	CSVVRNTEAFF
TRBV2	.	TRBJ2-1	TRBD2	TGTGCCAGCAGTCAGCGGGAGGGCCCCAATGAGCAGTTCTTC	CASSQREGPNEQFF
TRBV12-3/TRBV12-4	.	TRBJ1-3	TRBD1	TGTGCCAGCAGGTTCCCGCTACAGGGGGCTGGAAACACCATATATTTT	CASRFPLQGAGNTIYF
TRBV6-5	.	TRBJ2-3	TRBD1	TGTGCCAGCAGTAGACAGGGGTTCTCAGATACGCAGTATTTT	CASSRQGFSDTQYF
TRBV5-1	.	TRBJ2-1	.	TGCGCCAGCAGCTCTTCCCGGACGGGTTCTGAGCAGTTCTTC	CASSSSRTGSEQFF
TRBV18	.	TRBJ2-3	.	TGTGCCAGCTCAACGAGCCCAGGTAGCACAGATACGCAGTATTTT	CASSTSPGSTDTQYF
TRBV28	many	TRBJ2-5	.	TGTGCCAGCATCGCAAGACTGCGGGATGCAGAGACCCAGTACTTC	CASIARLRDAETQYF
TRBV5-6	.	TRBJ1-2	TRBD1	TGTGCCAGCAGCCCGGTGGGGACAGGGATTGGCTACACCTTC	CASSPVGTGIGYTF
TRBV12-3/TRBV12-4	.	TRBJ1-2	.	TGTGCCAGCAGTTTGTCCGGTCAGGCCTATGGCTACACCTTC	CASSLSGQAYGYTF
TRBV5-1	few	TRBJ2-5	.	TGCGCCAGCAGCTTGGGCCCGCGAGGGGCCCCCCAAGAGACCCAGTACTTC	CASSLGPRGAPQETQYF
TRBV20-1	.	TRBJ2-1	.	TGCAGTGCTTCGCTTACGGGAGTACCGGGTGAGCAGTTCTTC	CSASLTGVPGEQFF
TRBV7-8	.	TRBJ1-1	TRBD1	TGTGCCAGCAGCTCGGGAAACAGGGGACTAAACACTGAAGCTTTCTTT	CASSSGNRGLNTEAFF
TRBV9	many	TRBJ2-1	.	TGTGCCAGCAGCGTCGAGGGACACCAACCCTACAATGAGCAGTTCTTC	CASSVEGHQPYNEQFF
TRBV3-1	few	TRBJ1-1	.	TGTGCCAGCAGCGAAGAAAACACAAGAGCTTTCTTT	CASSEENTRAFF
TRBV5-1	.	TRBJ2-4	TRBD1	TGCGCCAGCAGCTTTGGGGAAACAGGGGTTCGGAACATTCAGTACTTC	CASSFGETGVRNIQYF
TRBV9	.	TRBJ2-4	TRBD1	TGTGCCAGCGGCCGGGGACAGGGGGAGGATGAGCAGTACTTC	CASGRGQGEDEQYF
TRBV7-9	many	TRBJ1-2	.	TGTGCCAGCAGCTTATACCTGGGCGGCTACACCTTC	CASSLYLGGYTF
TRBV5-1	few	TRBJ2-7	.	TGCGCCAGCCGACCCAGGCAGGAAAACCACGAGCAGTACTTC	CASRPRQENHEQYF
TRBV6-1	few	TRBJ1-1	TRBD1	TGTGCCAGCAGTGATGAGGGACAGGGGGCCTCTCTACTTGAAGCTTTCTTT	CASSDEGQGASLLEAFF
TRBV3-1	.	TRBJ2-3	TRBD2	TGTGCCAGCAGTCGGTGGACTAGCGGGGATGGGGCAGATACGCAGTATTTT	CASSRWTSGDGADTQYF
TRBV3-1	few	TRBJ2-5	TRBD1	TGTGCCAGCAGCCAAGTCAGGGGGAGTGAGACCCAGTACTTC	CASSQVRGSETQYF
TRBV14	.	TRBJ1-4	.	TGTGCCAGCAGCCAAGAACTGAGCAGGGCTAGGGAAAAACTGTTTTTT	CASSQELSRAREKLFF
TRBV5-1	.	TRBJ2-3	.	TGCGCCAGCAGTCCTAGCGACCGCACAGATACGCAGTATTTT	CASSPSDRTDTQYF
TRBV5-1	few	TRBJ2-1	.	TGCGCCAGCAGCTTGGATGGGCGGCCGAACAATGAGCAGTTCTTC	CASSLDGRPNNEQFF
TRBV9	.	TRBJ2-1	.	TGTGCCGGCAGCGTAGAAGCACTCCAGTACAATGAGCAGTTCTTC	CAGSVEALQYNEQFF
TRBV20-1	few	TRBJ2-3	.	TGCAGTGCTGTACGAACTAGCACAGATACGCAGTATTTT	CSAVRTSTDTQYF
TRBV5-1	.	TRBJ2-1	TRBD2	TGCGCCAGCAGCCCTACAGATAGCGGGAGGGCTCCCAATGAGCAGTTCTTC	CASSPTDSGRAPNEQFF